This record concerns one T cell receptor (beta chain) sequence. TCRdb's copy holds only in-frame clones and misses some; the assay was immunoSEQ multiplex PCR. The sample consists of some 80,000 clones, 90% to 95% of them appearing once. This entry belongs to a study of T cell changes during pregnancy in multiple sclerosis. This sequence originates from a female donor with multiple sclerosis, enrolled in a pregnancy study. The sequenced sample was CD4+ T cells from peripheral blood mononuclear cells, obtained after pregnancy.

The CDR3 nucleotides read TGTGCCAGCAGTCCCACGACAGGGCTTGGGGAGCAGTACTTC. This sequence encodes CASSPTTGLGEQYF. The chain links TRBV25-1 to TRBJ2-7; 7 bases line up with TRBD1. CDR1 is MGHDK, CDR2 SYGVNS, per germline. Germline trimming cut 5 bases from V and 7 bases from J; bases unmatched to any gene: 11. The CDR3 has 14 amino acids.